This T cell receptor beta chain appears in the sequencing data of a study of cytomegalovirus exposure and HLA in healthy donors. Unrecorded immune exposure was likely among donors, who were nominally healthy when sampled. CDR1 and CDR2 (germline): MNHNS, SASEGT. V was cut by 7 bases and J by 4 bases, with 10 bases left in between. The CDR3 is made up of 12 amino acids. Overall study results and limits: Associated with cytomegalovirus, according to the listing, were fewer than 200 TCR beta chains.

On this clone: Its specificity is unknown.

PCR involved 60 Vbeta and 13 Jbeta primers. Measured with immunoSEQ multiplex PCR; TCRdb has only the in-frame clones, and not every one. The table shows 95,000 to 110,000 clones, with 77% occurring only once. The material sequenced was PBMCs. V and J are TRBV6-1 and TRBJ1-1, with unresolved D. The TCR originated in a male donor in good health and CMV-seronegative. CDR3 residues: CASNRKLTEAFF. DNA for the CDR3: TGTGCCAGCAACAGAAAACTCACTGAAGCTTTCTTT.